This T cell receptor (beta chain) was recorded in a study of T cells in Graves' hyperthyroidism and ophthalmopathy. Authors of the study amplified TCR beta CDR3 regions from RNA transcripts. A first-round RT-PCR of the TCR CDR3 used the HTBI primer set. TCRdb itself ran the multiplex PCR reads through MiXCR, one entry per CDR3 protein. The data hold roughly 700,000 distinct CDR3 sequences, with 13% to 15% observed a single time. The sequence was obtained from a woman younger than 35 with Graves' hyperthyroidism. Sequencing input: blood.

The CDR3 coding sequence is TGTGCCAGCACCACGGGCCCGGGGCGGGATCACAATGAGCAGTTCTTC. Its translation: CASTTGPGRDHNEQFF. This sequence joins TRBV6-1 and TRBJ2-1; maybe TRBD2 (6 bases). Germline CDR1 reads MNHNS; CDR2 reads SASEGT. The CDR3 spans 16 residues. V was pared by 7 bases and J by 5 bases, with 21 bases between.